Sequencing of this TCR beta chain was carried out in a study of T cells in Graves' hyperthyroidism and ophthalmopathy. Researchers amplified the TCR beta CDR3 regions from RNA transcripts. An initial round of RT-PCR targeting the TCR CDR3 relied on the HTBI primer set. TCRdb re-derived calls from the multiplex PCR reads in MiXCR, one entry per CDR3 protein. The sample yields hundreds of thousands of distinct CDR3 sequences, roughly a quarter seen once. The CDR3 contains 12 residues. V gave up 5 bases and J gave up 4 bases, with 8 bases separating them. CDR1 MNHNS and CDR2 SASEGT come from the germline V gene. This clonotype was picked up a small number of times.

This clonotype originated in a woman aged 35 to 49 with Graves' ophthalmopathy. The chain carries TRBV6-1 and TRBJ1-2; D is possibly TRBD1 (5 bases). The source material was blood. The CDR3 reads CASSRGRYGYTF. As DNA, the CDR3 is TGTGCCAGCAGTAGGGGCCGCTATGGCTACACCTTC.